This T cell receptor beta chain was sequenced for a study of blood T cell repertoires in COVID-19 (dated by TCRdb to 2018 to 2020). For the wider study: Samples covering the acute and convalescent phases of COVID-19 were provided by collaborators in the United States, Italy and Spain. Where available, HLA class I and class II types were taken from metadata supplied by the sample provider and were not determined by assay-based typing. Deeply sampled blood TCRbeta repertoires from subjects exposed to, actively infected with, or recovered from COVID-19 were included in the dataset. Samples came from the ongoing ImmuneRACE study (first 160 participants) plus 1,254 subjects from 6 global collaborators. The repertoires were made available in a free public database intended to serve as a resource for research on the immune response to SARS-CoV-2. The material from the prospective study consisted of cDNA or gDNA derived from T cells, B-cell-depleted T cells, or PBMCs. A de-identified subject ID, COVID-19 status, age in years and sex were almost always included in the sample metadata.

General study outcomes and caveats: Clinical and demographic metadata were provided uncurated, with the amount varying by source and participant.

TCRbeta CDR3 regions were amplified from genomic DNA by means of the immunoSEQ Assay, a bias-controlled multiplex PCR. The study's processing was this. Within the assay, amplification of reference gene primers was used to estimate how many nucleated cells each sample contained. Sequence reads were collapsed and filtered to measure the absolute abundance of every unique TCRbeta CDR3 rearrangement. For each sample, productive Simpson clonality was calculated by taking the square root of Simpson's diversity index across productive rearrangements. As stored in TCRdb, this immuneACCESS dataset retains in-frame rearrangements with V and J assigned. A fraction of the clones does not appear; measured against another copy, unresolved V genes explain less than half of the discrepancy, and the remainder lacks a known reason. V and J calls and clone size come straight from that table; D and trimming were deduced from the DNA. The sample table records about 300,000 clones; around 90% of these occur just once. Over 5.5% of the sample is held by the ten biggest clonotypes.

As concerns this clone: The specificity of this receptor is unknown. No much larger clone is present one base from it, and per-base qualities are unavailable. Other DNA sequences in this sample translate to the same CDR3.

The CDR3 measures 13 amino acids from cysteine to phenylalanine. The read is trimmed to its CDR3 DNA, 39 bases read in frame from base 1. V and J are truncated by 3 bases and 7 bases respectively, leaving an intervening sequence of 11 bases. The CDR1 and CDR2 encoded by the germline V gene are SGDLS and YYNGEE. One collaborating source in Seattle enrolled patients during active infection and followed them longitudinally through the course of disease. Whole blood was collected in K2EDTA tubes by collaborating institutions according to the institutions' own protocols. For TCRbeta analysis, collaborators shipped samples as frozen whole blood, isolated PBMCs, or DNA extracted from either of those sample types.

This TCR derives from a woman in her fifties or sixties with COVID-19, enrolled during active disease. The V and J genes are TRBV9 and TRBJ2-1, with no confidently assigned D gene. Source material: peripheral blood. This receptor has the CDR3 CASSATSRNEQFF. The DNA reads as follows: TGTGCCAGCAGCGCCACCTCTAGGAATGAGCAGTTCTTC.